The 10 T cell receptor beta chains listed next were all sequenced from one sample in a study of blood T cell repertoires in COVID-19. Sequenced by immunoSEQ multiplex PCR; TCRdb stores in-frame clones only, minus some. The sample holds 150,000 to 200,000 clones, about nine tenths seen once. The specimen sequenced was peripheral blood. Receptors were obtained from a woman aged 45-65 years with acute or convalescent COVID-19.

This clone was seen only once. The chain recombines TRBV7-9 with TRBJ2-1; 7 nucleotides align to TRBD1. The J segment lost 10 bases and the V segment lost 5 bases, leaving 8 bases of the junction unmatched. CDR1 and CDR2 from the germline V gene are SEHNR and FQNEAQ (reference sequence). CDR3 size: 13 residues. CDR3 DNA: TGTGCCAGCAGCCAACCGACAGGGACCGAGCAGTTCTTC. Translation: CASSQPTGTEQFF.

The chain links TRBV4-2 to TRBJ2-2; D is unresolved. CDR1 is LGHNA, CDR2 YNFKEQ, per germline. CDR3 size: 13 residues. V was clipped by 4 bases and J by 1 base, with 4 bases between them. This CDR3 reads CASSLMNTGELFF. As DNA, the CDR3 is TGTGCCAGCAGCCTAATGAACACCGGGGAGCTGTTTTTT.

A note on this clone: Other DNA sequences from this sample encode an identical CDR3 as well. The CDR3 DNA is TGCGCCAGCAGCCAAGAGGGACATTTGAACACTGAAGCTTTCTTT. Amino acid sequence: CASSQEGHLNTEAFF. The rearrangement links TRBV4-1 to TRBJ1-1, with a tentative D call TRBD1 (6 bases). The V gene's germline CDR1 is MGHRA and CDR2 YSYEKL. V lost 0 bases and J lost 0, with 8 bases in between. The length of the CDR3 is 15 residues.

V usage is TRBV3-1 (or the pseudogene TRBV3-2) and J usage is TRBJ2-4; a weak D match, TRBD2 (5 bases). The V and J ends lost 1 base and 3 bases respectively, with 16 bases between them. Germline values: CDR1 LGHDT, CDR2 YNNKEL (reference sequence). This CDR3 has 17 residues. The DNA of the CDR3 is TGTGCCAGCAGCCAAGGAGGCGGACTCCGGGGCAAAAACATTCAGTACTTC. Amino acids: CASSQGGGLRGKNIQYF.

This chain connects TRBV19 to TRBJ1-2, with TRBD1 as a possible D gene (5 bases). CDR3 length: 14 residues. The germline V and J ends were trimmed by 3 bases and 2 bases, with 10 bases remaining between them. Germline loops: CDR1 LNHDA, CDR2 SQIVND (reference sequence). The CDR3 reads CASSIFSGNYGYTF. In DNA form, the CDR3 reads TGTGCCAGTAGTATTTTTTCAGGGAACTATGGCTACACCTTC.

The rearrangement uses TRBV27 and TRBJ1-6; 10 positions agree with TRBD1. V trimming: 2 bases; J trimming: 9 bases; junction bases outside the gene matches: 10. The CDR3 is made up of 17 amino acids. The germline V gene has CDR1 MNHEY and CDR2 SMNVEV (reference sequence). The CDR3 loop reads CASSLVRSGQGISPLHF. CDR3 DNA: TGTGCCAGCAGTTTAGTGAGGTCGGGACAGGGGATTTCACCCCTCCACTTT.

V gene TRBV11-2 combines with J gene TRBJ2-2; 14 bases are shared with TRBD2. There are 18 residues in the CDR3. With 3 bases clipped from V and 6 bases from J, the junction kept 9 bases outside the gene matches. Germline V gene data show CDR1 as SGHAT and CDR2 as FQNNGV. CDR3 amino acids: CASSFPTSGRAVPGELFF. The CDR3 DNA reads as TGTGCCAGCAGCTTCCCGACTAGCGGGAGGGCCGTCCCCGGGGAGCTGTTTTTT.

The rearrangement links TRBV30 to TRBJ1-6, with D unresolved. Trimming pared 1 base from V and 7 bases from J, leaving 8 bases between. Germline V gives CDR1 GTSNPN, CDR2 SVGIG (reference sequence). This CDR3 has 13 residues. CDR3 nucleotide sequence: TGTGCCTGGAGTGAGATAGAAAATTCACCCCTCCACTTT. Protein product: CAWSEIENSPLHF.

V gene TRBV7-9 combines with J gene TRBJ2-3, with 7 bases that match TRBD2. Per the germline V gene, CDR1 is SEHNR and CDR2 is FQNEAQ (reference sequence). This CDR3 is built from 14 residues. Trimming at V came to 1 base and at J to 6 bases, leaving 4 bases not matched to a gene. The CDR3 spells CASSLGRGMDTQYF. Written as DNA, the CDR3 is TGTGCCAGCAGCTTAGGGCGGGGGATGGATACGCAGTATTTT.

This sequence joins TRBV19 and TRBJ1-5, with a weak D call TRBD1 (6 bases). The V and J ends lost 3 bases and 4 bases respectively, with 19 bases between them. Germline CDR1 is LNHDA and CDR2 is SQIVND (reference sequence). The CDR3 has 17 residues. CDR3 DNA sequence: TGTGCCAGTAGTATGGGTACGGGCAGGGGAAGTAATCAGCCCCAGCATTTT. It encodes CASSMGTGRGSNQPQHF. The full variable domain, rest sourced from reference TRBV19 and TRBJ1-5, is DGGITQSPKYLFRKEGQNVTLSCEQNLNHDAMYWYRQDPGQGLRLIYYSQIVNDFQKGDIAEGYSVSREKKESFPLTVTSAQKNPTAFYLCASSMGTGRGSNQPQHFGDGTRLSIL.